Presented here are 28 T cell receptor beta chains from one specimen sequenced in a study of T cell responses to AZD1222 COVID-19 vaccine. Using immunoSEQ multiplex PCR, the repertoire was profiled, and TCRdb retains in-frame clones only, with some absent. This table has some 140,000 clones, roughly 82% appearing once. The material sequenced was peripheral blood, taken on day 0 of AZD1222 vaccination. All receptors derive from an adult in good health.

The chain employs TRBV30 and TRBJ1-5; perhaps TRBD1 as D (6 bases). This CDR3 contains 14 residues. Germline assignment: CDR1 GTSNPN and CDR2 SVGIG (reference sequence). The V and J ends lost 5 bases and 7 bases respectively, with 18 bases between them. The CDR3 sequence: CAWGGAFEGQPQHF. Written as DNA, the CDR3 is TGTGCCTGGGGGGGGGCGTTCGAGGGACAGCCCCAGCATTTT.

The chain has TRBV29-1 and TRBJ1-1, with 7 positions matching TRBD1. Germline CDR1 SQVTM, CDR2 ANQGSEA. The trim removed 5 bases at V and 8 bases at J, leaving 5 bases unmatched. The CDR3 runs 11 residues. The CDR3 reads CSVPDRVEAFF. DNA for the CDR3: TGCAGCGTTCCCGACAGGGTGGAAGCTTTCTTT.

The rearrangement links TRBV12-3 or TRBV12-4 to TRBJ1-2; D not resolved. Trimming removed 5 bases at V and 7 bases at J, with 14 bases between. The CDR3 has 13 residues. The CDR3 is CASSPVDFLGYTF. The CDR3 DNA follows: TGTGCCAGCAGTCCCGTGGACTTTCTTGGCTACACCTTC.

The gene calls are TRBV5-4 and TRBJ2-5; the match to TRBD1 covers 8 bases. The CDR3 contains 15 residues. Germline V gene data show CDR1 as SGHNT and CDR2 as YYREEE (reference sequence). V shed 2 bases, J shed 1 base, and the junction held 4 bases outside the gene matches. The CDR3 DNA reads as TGTGCCAGCAGCTTTGACAGGGGTCGCCAAGAGACCCAGTACTTC. Its translation is CASSFDRGRQETQYF.

This clone was seen once. This chain links TRBV28 with TRBJ2-5, with 9 nucleotides matching TRBD2. The CDR3 length is 16 residues. The germline gives CDR1 MDHEN, CDR2 SYDVKM. Trimming removed 5 bases from V and 2 bases from J; junction bases left unmatched: 9. CDR3 in amino acids: CASSPLAGRAQETQYF. CDR3 nucleotide sequence: TGTGCCAGCAGTCCTCTAGCGGGGAGAGCTCAAGAGACCCAGTACTTC.

This chain joins TRBV19 and TRBJ1-4; unclear D gene. Per germline, CDR1 LNHDA and CDR2 SQIVND (reference sequence). The CDR3 has 14 amino acids. With 10 bases removed from V and 4 bases from J, the gap between germline ends came to 16 bases. CDR3 protein: CANGLAAFNEKLFF. CDR3 DNA: TGTGCCAACGGGTTGGCGGCCTTTAATGAAAAACTGTTTTTT.

The chain employs TRBV4-1 and TRBJ1-1; no reliable D call. Trimming removed 4 bases at V and 4 bases at J, with 4 bases between. The CDR3 contains 11 residues. CDR1 is MGHRA and CDR2 is YSYEKL in the germline V gene. The CDR3 spells CASSLGTEAFF. For the CDR3, the DNA is TGCGCCAGCAGCCTGGGCACTGAAGCTTTCTTT.

The chain combines TRBV5-1 with TRBJ2-3; D might be TRBD2 (6 bases). CDR1 is SGHRS and CDR2 is YFSETQ in the germline V gene. The CDR3 covers 17 residues. The V end lost 4 bases, the J end lost 0 bases, and 18 bases lay between the germline ends. In DNA, the CDR3 is TGCGCCAGCAGCCAACTGACTAGTCCCGCAAGCACAGATACGCAGTATTTT. Translated, it gives CASSQLTSPASTDTQYF. The complete variable domain, with remaining parts taken from reference TRBV5-1 and TRBJ2-3, reads KAGVTQTPRYLIKTRGQQVTLSCSPISGHRSVSWYQQTPGQGLQFLFEYFSETQRNKGNFPGRFSGRQFSNSRSEMNVSTLELGDSALYLCASSQLTSPASTDTQYFGPGTRLTVL.

There are a few counts of this clone. This rearrangement joins TRBV6-5 to TRBJ1-1; D is unresolved. The CDR3 is made up of 15 amino acids. The germline CDR1 and CDR2 sequences are MNHEY and SVGAGI. Trimming left V 7 bases short and J 0 bases short, with 15 bases between. DNA for the CDR3: TGTGCCAGCACCTACAGCCCCTACATGAACACTGAAGCTTTCTTT. Translating gives CASTYSPYMNTEAFF.

This chain uses TRBV19 with TRBJ1-5; 8 bases fit TRBD1. This CDR3 contains 16 residues. The V gene's germline CDR1 is LNHDA and CDR2 SQIVND (reference sequence). The V gene end was trimmed by 4 bases and the J gene end by 4 bases; junction bases not matched to a gene: 9. The CDR3 DNA is TGTGCCAGTAGTACGAGAACGACAGGGGCAAATCAGCCCCAGCATTTT. It translates to CASSTRTTGANQPQHF.

The V gene is TRBV5-1, the J gene TRBJ2-2, with D possibly being TRBD1 or TRBD2 (5 bases each). Germline loops: CDR1 SGHRS, CDR2 YFSETQ. This CDR3 has 17 amino acids. Trimming stripped 6 bases from V and 2 bases from J, with 20 bases between. The DNA of the CDR3 is TGCGCCAGCATCCTATACGCCGGGACCCAAAACACCGGGGAGCTGTTTTTT. Encoded protein: CASILYAGTQNTGELFF.

V usage is TRBV6-5 and J usage is TRBJ1-2, with D hard to call. The CDR3 is 14 amino acids. Looked up from germline, CDR1 is MNHEY and CDR2 is SVGAGI. Trimming stripped 3 bases from V and 4 bases from J, with 12 bases between. CDR3 loop: CASSYSRFRYGYTF. The CDR3 bases are TGTGCCAGCAGTTATTCCCGGTTCCGCTATGGCTACACCTTC.

The V gene is TRBV5-1, the J gene TRBJ1-4, with a possible D match to TRBD1 (5 bases). V shed 0 bases and J shed 13 bases, with 16 bases lying between them. The CDR3 totals 14 residues. Germline assignment: CDR1 SGHRS and CDR2 YFSETQ. DNA of the CDR3: TGCGCCAGCAGCTTGGAGGAAGGCGAAAGGGGACTGTTTTTT. Translating it yields CASSLEEGERGLFF.

In this sample, this clone turned up a few times. This chain connects TRBV28 to TRBJ2-1; D not resolved. CDR1 MDHEN and CDR2 SYDVKM come from the germline V gene. Trimming pared 2 bases from V and 8 bases from J, leaving 7 bases between. CDR3 length: 12 residues. The CDR3 nucleotides are TGTGCCAGCAGTTTAGGTGTCTATGAGCAGTTCTTC. It translates to CASSLGVYEQFF.

The genes are TRBV5-6 and TRBJ2-7; D uncertain. There are 15 residues in the CDR3. CDR1 SGHDT and CDR2 YYEEEE come from the germline V gene. V dropped 0 bases and J dropped 1 base, with 11 bases sitting between them. CDR3 protein: CASSLVAGVSYEQYF. In DNA form, the CDR3 reads TGTGCCAGCAGCTTGGTGGCAGGAGTTTCCTACGAGCAGTACTTC.

The chain combines TRBV15 with TRBJ1-3, with D perhaps matching TRBD1 (5 bases). Germline V gene lookup returns CDR1 LNHNV and CDR2 YYDKDF (reference sequence). CDR3 length: 16 residues. The V end was cut by 0 bases, the J end by 6 bases, with 15 bases between. CDR3 coding DNA: TGTGCCACCAGCAGAGATGGCGGGGCAGTTACAAACACCATATATTTT. Residues: CATSRDGGAVTNTIYF.

The genes are TRBV3-1 (or the pseudogene TRBV3-2) and TRBJ2-7; D possibly corresponds to TRBD2 (6 bases). V shed 4 bases and J shed 2 bases, with 24 bases lying between them. The germline gives CDR1 LGHDT, CDR2 YNNKEL (reference sequence). There are 18 residues in the CDR3. CDR3 amino acids: CASSPHSSSGSGPYEQYF. In DNA, the CDR3 is TGTGCCAGCAGCCCCCATTCAAGCTCGGGTAGCGGCCCCTACGAGCAGTACTTC.

The CDR3: CASRASGGPEQFF. The CDR3 DNA sequence: TGTGCCAGCAGAGCTAGCGGGGGGCCAGAGCAGTTCTTC. The chain links TRBV3-1 (or the pseudogene TRBV3-2) to TRBJ2-1; TRBD2 matches at 11 bases. The CDR3 is 13 amino acids. Germline V gene lookup returns CDR1 LGHDT and CDR2 YNNKEL (reference sequence). J was trimmed by 10 bases and V by 6 bases; bases with no gene match: 5.

This sequence joins TRBV5-1 and TRBJ1-4; D may be TRBD1 (5 bases). The V and J ends lost 4 bases and 12 bases respectively, with 13 bases between them. The CDR3 extends over 12 amino acids. The germline V gene encodes CDR1 SGHRS and CDR2 YFSETQ. The CDR3: CASSVVGGELFF. The CDR3 nucleotides are TGCGCCAGCAGCGTTGTTGGGGGTGAACTGTTTTTT.

The rearrangement links TRBV21-1 to TRBJ2-2; the table names TRBD1, a call not compared with the DNA. TRBV21-1 is classified as a pseudogene. This CDR3 region has 12 residues. DNA of the CDR3: TGTGCCAGTCCAGGGCCGGACGGGGAGCTGTTTTTT. Protein sequence: CASPGPDGELFF.

The chain links TRBV7-6 to TRBJ2-7, with D possibly matching TRBD2 (5 bases). Per the germline V gene, CDR1 is SGHVS and CDR2 is FNYEAQ. Trimming stripped 5 bases from V and 2 bases from J, with 10 bases between. This CDR3 spans 13 amino acids. CDR3 coding DNA: TGTGCCAGCAGCCCCGCGGGCCCCTACGAGCAGTACTTC. Translation: CASSPAGPYEQYF.

The V gene is TRBV10-2, the J gene TRBJ1-3, with D unclear. Between the trimmed V and J ends, which lost 4 bases and 0 bases, there was a span of 4 bases. The V gene's germline CDR1 is WSHSY and CDR2 SAAADI. The CDR3 totals 13 residues. The DNA of the CDR3 is TGCGCCAGCAGTGGGGTCTCTGGAAACACCATATATTTT. Amino acids: CASSGVSGNTIYF.

The V call is TRBV10-3, the J call TRBJ2-3; 7 nucleotides agree with TRBD2. From germline, CDR1 is ENHRY and CDR2 SYGVKD. V dropped 2 bases and J dropped 4; count of bases not matched to a gene: 6. There are 15 residues in the CDR3. CDR3 sequence: CAISEAGVSPDTQYF. For the CDR3, the DNA is TGTGCCATCAGTGAGGCGGGGGTCTCCCCAGATACGCAGTATTTT.

V usage is TRBV30 and J usage is TRBJ1-2; no definite D call. V was cut by 0 bases and J by 1 base, with 18 bases left in between. Germline V gene sequence: CDR1 GTSNPN, CDR2 SVGIG (reference sequence). The CDR3 covers 17 residues. DNA of the CDR3: TGTGCCTGGAGTGTACTGACCGGGCCGCTCCTTAACTATGGCTACACCTTC. This sequence encodes CAWSVLTGPLLNYGYTF.

CDR3 in DNA: TGCGCCAGCAGCGTTACACCCAGCTCCTACAATGAGCAGTTCTTC. It translates to CASSVTPSSYNEQFF. The chain combines TRBV5-1 with TRBJ2-1; the D is unclear. Germline values: CDR1 SGHRS, CDR2 YFSETQ. CDR3 length: 15 residues. Trimming cost V 4 bases and J 0 bases, with 11 bases left between them.

The gene calls are TRBV5-1 and TRBJ1-1; D is possibly TRBD1 (5 bases). The CDR3 length is 15 residues. Trimming stripped 1 base from V and 8 bases from J, with 18 bases between. Germline lookup yields CDR1 SGHRS and CDR2 YFSETQ. CDR3 bases: TGCGCCAGCAGCTTGCGGGAGGGGCTAGGAACCGAAGCTTTCTTT. Translated, it gives CASSLREGLGTEAFF.

This clone was seen a few times. The sample holds other DNA sequences that translate to the same CDR3. V usage is TRBV29-1 and J usage is TRBJ2-1, with 14 bases identical to TRBD2. V lost 5 bases and J lost 10; bases outside the gene matches: 7. CDR3 length: 14 residues. Germline V gene lookup returns CDR1 SQVTM and CDR2 ANQGSEA. CDR3 amino acids: CSVRLAGGPGEQFF. CDR3 sequence (DNA): TGCAGCGTTAGACTAGCGGGGGGGCCGGGCGAGCAGTTCTTC.

The J gene is TRBJ2-1, the V gene TRBV5-1, with D possibly being TRBD2 (6 bases). With 5 bases removed from V and 4 bases from J, the gap between germline ends came to 13 bases. Looked up from germline, CDR1 is SGHRS and CDR2 is YFSETQ. The CDR3 spans 14 residues. Here the CDR3 reads CASSGGDLYNEQFF. CDR3 in DNA: TGCGCCAGCAGTGGCGGGGACTTGTACAATGAGCAGTTCTTC.